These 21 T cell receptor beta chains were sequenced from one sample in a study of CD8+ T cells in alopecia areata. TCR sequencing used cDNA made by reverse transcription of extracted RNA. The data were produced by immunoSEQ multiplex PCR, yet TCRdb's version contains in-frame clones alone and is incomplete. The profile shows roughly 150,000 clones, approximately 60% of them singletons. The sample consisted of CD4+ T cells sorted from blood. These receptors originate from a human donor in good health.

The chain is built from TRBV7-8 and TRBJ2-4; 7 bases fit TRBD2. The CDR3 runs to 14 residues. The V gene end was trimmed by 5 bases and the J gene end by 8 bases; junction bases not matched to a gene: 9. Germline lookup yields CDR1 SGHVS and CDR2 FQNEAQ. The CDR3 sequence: CASSTRGERDIQYF. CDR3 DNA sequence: TGTGCCAGCAGCACCCGGGGGGAGCGCGACATTCAGTACTTC.

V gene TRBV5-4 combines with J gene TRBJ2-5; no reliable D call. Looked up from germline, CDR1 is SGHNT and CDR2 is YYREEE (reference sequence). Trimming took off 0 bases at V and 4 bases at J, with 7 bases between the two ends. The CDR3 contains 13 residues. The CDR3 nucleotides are TGTGCCAGCAGCTTGGAACCCCGAGAGACCCAGTACTTC. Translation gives CASSLEPRETQYF.

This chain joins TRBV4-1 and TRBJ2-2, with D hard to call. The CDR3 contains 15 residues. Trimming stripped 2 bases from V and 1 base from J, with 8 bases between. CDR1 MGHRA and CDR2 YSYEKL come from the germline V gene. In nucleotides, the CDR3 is TGCGCCAGCAGCCAACCACGGCGGAACACCGGGGAGCTGTTTTTT. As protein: CASSQPRRNTGELFF.

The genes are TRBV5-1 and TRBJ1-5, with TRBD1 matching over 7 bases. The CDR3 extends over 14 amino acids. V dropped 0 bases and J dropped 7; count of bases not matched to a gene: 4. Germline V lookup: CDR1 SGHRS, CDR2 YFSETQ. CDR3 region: CASSLEGGRQPQHF. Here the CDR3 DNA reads TGCGCCAGCAGCTTGGAAGGGGGCCGACAGCCCCAGCATTTT.

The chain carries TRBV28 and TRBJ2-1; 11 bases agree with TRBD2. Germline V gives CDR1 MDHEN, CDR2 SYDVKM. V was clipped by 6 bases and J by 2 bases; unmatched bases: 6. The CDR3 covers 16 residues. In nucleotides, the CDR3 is TGTGCCAGCAGCGAAAGACTAGCGGGGACCTACAATGAGCAGTTCTTC. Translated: CASSERLAGTYNEQFF. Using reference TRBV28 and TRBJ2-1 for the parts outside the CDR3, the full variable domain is DVKVTQSSRYLVKRTGEKVFLECVQDMDHENMFWYRQDPGLGLRLIYFSYDVKMKEKGDIPEGYSVSREKKERFSLILESASTNQTSMYLCASSERLAGTYNEQFFGPGTRLTVL.

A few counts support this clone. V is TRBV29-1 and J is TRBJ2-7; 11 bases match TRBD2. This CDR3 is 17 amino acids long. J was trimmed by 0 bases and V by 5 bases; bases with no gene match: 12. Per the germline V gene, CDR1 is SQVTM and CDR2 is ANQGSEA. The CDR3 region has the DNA TGCAGCGTTCGTCTTGTAGCGGGAGGGGGGGCCTCCTACGAGCAGTACTTC. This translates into CSVRLVAGGGASYEQYF.

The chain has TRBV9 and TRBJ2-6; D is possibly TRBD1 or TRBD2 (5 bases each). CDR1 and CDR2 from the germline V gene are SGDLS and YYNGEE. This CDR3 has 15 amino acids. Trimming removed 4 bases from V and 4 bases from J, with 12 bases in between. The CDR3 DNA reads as TGTGCCAGCAGCCCAGGGACCTTGGGGGCCAACGTCCTGACTTTC. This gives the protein CASSPGTLGANVLTF.

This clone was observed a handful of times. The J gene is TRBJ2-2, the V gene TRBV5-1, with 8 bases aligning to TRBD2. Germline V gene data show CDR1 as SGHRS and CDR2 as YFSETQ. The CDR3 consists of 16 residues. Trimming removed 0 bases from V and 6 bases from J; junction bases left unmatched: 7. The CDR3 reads CASSLAPAGVSGELFF. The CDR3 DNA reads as TGCGCCAGCAGCTTGGCTCCAGCGGGAGTCTCCGGGGAGCTGTTTTTT.

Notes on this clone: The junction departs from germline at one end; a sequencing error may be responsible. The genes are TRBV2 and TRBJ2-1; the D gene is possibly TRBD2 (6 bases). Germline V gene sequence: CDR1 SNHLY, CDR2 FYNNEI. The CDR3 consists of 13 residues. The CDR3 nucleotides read TGTGCCAGCAGTGAAGCGGAGGGACGAGGCTCGCTCTTC. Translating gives CASSEAEGRGSLF.

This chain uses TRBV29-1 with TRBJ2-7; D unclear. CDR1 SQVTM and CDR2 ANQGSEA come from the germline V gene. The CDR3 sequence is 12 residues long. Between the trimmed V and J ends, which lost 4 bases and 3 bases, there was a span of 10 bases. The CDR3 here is CSVVVRNYEQYF. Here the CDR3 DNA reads TGCAGCGTTGTGGTCCGGAACTACGAGCAGTACTTC.

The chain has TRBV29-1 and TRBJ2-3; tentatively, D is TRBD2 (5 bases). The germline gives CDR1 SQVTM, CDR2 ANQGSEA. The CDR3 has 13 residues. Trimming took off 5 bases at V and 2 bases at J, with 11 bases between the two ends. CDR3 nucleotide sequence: TGCAGCGTTCTTCAGCGGCTCACAGATACGCAGTATTTT. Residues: CSVLQRLTDTQYF.

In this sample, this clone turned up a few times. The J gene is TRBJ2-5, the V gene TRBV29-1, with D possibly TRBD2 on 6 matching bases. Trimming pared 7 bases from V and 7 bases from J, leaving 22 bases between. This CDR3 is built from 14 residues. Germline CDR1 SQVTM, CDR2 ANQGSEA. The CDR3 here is CSALRVSGRGTQYF. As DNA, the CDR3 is TGCAGCGCTCTAAGGGTCTCCGGGAGAGGGACCCAGTACTTC.

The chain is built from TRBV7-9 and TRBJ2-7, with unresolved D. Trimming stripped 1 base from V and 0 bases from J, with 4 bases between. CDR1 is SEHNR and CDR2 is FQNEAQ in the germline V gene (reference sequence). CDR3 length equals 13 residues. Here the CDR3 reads CASSLGISYEQYF. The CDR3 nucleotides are TGTGCCAGCAGCTTAGGGATCTCCTACGAGCAGTACTTC.

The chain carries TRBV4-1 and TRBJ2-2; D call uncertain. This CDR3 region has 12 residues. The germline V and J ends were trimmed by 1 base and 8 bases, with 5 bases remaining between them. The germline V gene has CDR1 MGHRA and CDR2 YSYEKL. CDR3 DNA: TGCGCCAGCAGCCAAGTTATGGGGGAGCTGTTTTTT. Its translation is CASSQVMGELFF.

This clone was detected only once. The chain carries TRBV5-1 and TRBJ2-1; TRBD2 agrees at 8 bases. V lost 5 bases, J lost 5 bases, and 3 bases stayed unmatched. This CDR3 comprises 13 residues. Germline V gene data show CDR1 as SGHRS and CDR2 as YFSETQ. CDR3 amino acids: CASRTSVDNEQFF. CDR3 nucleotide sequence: TGCGCCAGCAGGACTAGCGTCGACAATGAGCAGTTCTTC.

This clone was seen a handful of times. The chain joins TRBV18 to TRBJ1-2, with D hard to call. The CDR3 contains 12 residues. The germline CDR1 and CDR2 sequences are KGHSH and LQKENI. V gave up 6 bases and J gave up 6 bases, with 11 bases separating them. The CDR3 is CASSQFEDGYTF. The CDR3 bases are TGTGCCAGCTCGCAGTTCGAGGATGGCTACACCTTC.

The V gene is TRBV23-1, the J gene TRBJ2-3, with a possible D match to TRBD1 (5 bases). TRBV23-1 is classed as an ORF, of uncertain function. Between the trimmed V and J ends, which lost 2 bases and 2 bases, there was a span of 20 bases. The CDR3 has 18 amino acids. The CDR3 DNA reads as TGCGCCAGCAGTCAAGTTCCGGACACAATGTGTCCCACAGATACGCAGTATTTT. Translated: CASSQVPDTMCPTDTQYF.

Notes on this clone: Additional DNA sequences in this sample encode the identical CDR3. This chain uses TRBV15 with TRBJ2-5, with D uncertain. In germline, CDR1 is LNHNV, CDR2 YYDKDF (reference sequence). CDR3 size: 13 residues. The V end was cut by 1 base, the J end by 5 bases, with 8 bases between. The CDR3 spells CATSRGTEETQYF. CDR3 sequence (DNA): TGTGCCACCAGCAGAGGAACCGAGGAGACCCAGTACTTC.

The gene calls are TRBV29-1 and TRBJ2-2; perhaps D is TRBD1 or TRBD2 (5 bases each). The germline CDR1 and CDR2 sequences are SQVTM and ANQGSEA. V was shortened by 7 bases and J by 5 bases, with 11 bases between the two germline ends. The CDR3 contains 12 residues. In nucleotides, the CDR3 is TGCAGCGCCGCGTGGGGGACCGGGGAGCTGTTTTTT. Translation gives CSAAWGTGELFF.

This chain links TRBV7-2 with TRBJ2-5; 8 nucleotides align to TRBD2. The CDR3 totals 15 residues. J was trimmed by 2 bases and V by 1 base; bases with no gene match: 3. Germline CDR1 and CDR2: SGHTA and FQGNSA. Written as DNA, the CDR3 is TGTGCCAGCAGCTTAGTGACTAGCGTACAAGAGACCCAGTACTTC. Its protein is CASSLVTSVQETQYF.

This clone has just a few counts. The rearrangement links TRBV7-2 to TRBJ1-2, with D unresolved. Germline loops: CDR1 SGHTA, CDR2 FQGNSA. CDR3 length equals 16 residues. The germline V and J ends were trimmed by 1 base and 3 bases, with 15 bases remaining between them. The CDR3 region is CASSLVGGRSHYGYTF. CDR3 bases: TGTGCCAGCAGCTTAGTGGGAGGCAGGTCCCACTATGGCTACACCTTC.